Shown below are 21 T cell receptor beta chains from a single sample sequenced in a study of low-dose radiotherapy and immunotherapy resistance in tumors. First-strand cDNA relied on TRAV- and TRBV-specific primers spanning alpha and beta chains. A constant-region primer paired with the V-primer adapter amplified TCRs over about 19 PCR cycles. From the reads, TCRdb called clonotypes with MiXCR, one entry per CDR3 protein. Of about 39,000 distinct CDR3 sequences listed, 30% to 35% are singletons. The time point here: before trial treatment. Sequencing was performed on PBMCs, taken before treatment. These receptors originate from a male donor with gallbladder cancer.

This clonotype came up many times. The V call is TRBV3-1, the J call TRBJ1-3; tentatively, D is TRBD1 (5 bases). CDR1 and CDR2 (germline): LGHDT, YNNKEL (reference sequence). Trimming shortened V by 4 bases and J by 4 bases, and 14 bases separated the two germline ends. CDR3 length: 15 residues. The CDR3, as DNA: TGTGCCAGCAGCCTCAGGGCGGACGGCGGAAACACCATATATTTT. Encoded protein: CASSLRADGGNTIYF.

The chain is built from TRBV19 and TRBJ2-5; 9 nucleotides match TRBD2. Germline V gives CDR1 LNHDA, CDR2 SQIVND (reference sequence). This CDR3 contains 15 residues. V shed 7 bases and J 4 bases; nucleotides not matched to a gene: 10. The CDR3 spells CASKLGGGGGETQYF. The CDR3 coding sequence is TGTGCCAGTAAATTAGGCGGGGGGGGCGGAGAGACCCAGTACTTC.

This clonotype was detected many times. V gene TRBV29-1 combines with J gene TRBJ1-5, with D uncertain. The V end was cut by 6 bases, the J end by 7 bases, with 19 bases between. The germline gives CDR1 SQVTM, CDR2 ANQGSEA. CDR3 length: 14 amino acids. This CDR3 is CSVAKQPGGQPQHF. The CDR3 coding sequence is TGCAGCGTCGCAAAACAACCCGGTGGCCAGCCCCAGCATTTT.

This clonotype showed up just a few times. The CDR3 sequence is CASRLGTGELFF. The DNA for the CDR3 is TGTGCCAGCCGCCTGGGGACCGGGGAGCTGTTTTTT. The V and J genes are TRBV6-8 and TRBJ2-2; no clear D. The germline V and J ends were trimmed by 8 bases and 5 bases, with 9 bases remaining between them. This CDR3 is built from 12 residues. Germline V gene lookup returns CDR1 MNHGY and CDR2 SAAAGT.

The chain joins TRBV10-2 to TRBJ1-6; D not resolved. V was cut by 4 bases and J by 7 bases, with 14 bases left in between. Germline assignment: CDR1 WSHSY and CDR2 SAAADI. The CDR3 length is 15 residues. CDR3 nucleotides: TGCGCCAGCAGTGCGCGAAGCGTGAGGAATTCACCCCTCCACTTT. Amino acids: CASSARSVRNSPLHF.

About this clonotype itself: A far larger clone is only one base removed, so a read error is likely. CDR3 protein: CASSLVGGVATEAFF. The DNA for the CDR3 is TGTGCCAGCAGCTTGGTGGGGGGGGTGGCCACTGAAGCTTTCTTT. This sequence joins TRBV13 and TRBJ1-1; D perhaps matches TRBD1 (5 bases). The ends were cut back, 3 bases at V and 4 bases at J, with 15 bases in the middle. From germline, CDR1 is PRHDT and CDR2 FYEKMQ (reference sequence). The CDR3 consists of 15 residues.

There are many counts of this clonotype. V usage is TRBV6-2 or TRBV6-3 and J usage is TRBJ2-1; the D gene is possibly TRBD2 (5 bases). V lost 5 bases to trimming and J lost 0 bases, with 11 bases between them. The CDR3 is 15 residues long. In germline, CDR1 is MNHEY, CDR2 SVGEGT. CDR3 nucleotide sequence: TGTGCCAGCAGTGTACCGGGGAGCTCCTACAATGAGCAGTTCTTC. Translation: CASSVPGSSYNEQFF.

As for this clonotype: A far larger clone is a single base away, which makes a read error likely. The chain is built from TRBV5-4 and TRBJ2-7; 8 positions agree with TRBD1. With 4 bases clipped from V and 7 bases from J, the junction kept 13 bases outside the gene matches. From germline, CDR1 is SGHNT and CDR2 YYREEE (reference sequence). The CDR3 has 15 residues. CDR3 coding DNA: TGTGCCAGCAGCCCCTGGGAGCAGGGGGCTGGGGAGCAGTACTTC. It specifies CASSPWEQGAGEQYF.

This clonotype was seen at least ten times. The chain is built from TRBV20-1 and TRBJ2-7; 10 bases are a match to TRBD2. CDR3 length: 14 amino acids. The junction had 8 bases not matched to a gene; V was cut back by 3 bases and J by 6 bases. Germline CDR1 is DFQATT and CDR2 is SNEGSKA (reference sequence). In DNA form, the CDR3 reads TGCAGTGCTAGTCGTGGGACTAGCGTTTCCGAGCAGTACTTC. It translates to CSASRGTSVSEQYF.

This clonotype was seen just once. A far larger clone is only one base removed, so a read error is likely. The chain links TRBV20-1 to TRBJ2-1, with 9 bases lining up with TRBD2. The junction had 8 bases not matched to a gene; V was cut back by 1 base and J by 10 bases. The CDR3 extends over 14 amino acids. The germline CDR1 and CDR2 sequences are DFQATT and SNEGSKA (reference sequence). CDR3 DNA sequence: TGCAGTGCTAGAGTGGTAGCGGGGGCCTACGAGCAGTTCTTC. Its translation: CSARVVAGAYEQFF.

The sample holds a few counts of this clonotype. Here the CDR3 DNA reads TGTGCCAGCACCAAACAGGGGAACACTGAAGCTTTCTTT. The encoded protein is CASTKQGNTEAFF. The chain carries TRBV6-2 or TRBV6-3 and TRBJ1-1; D is possibly TRBD1 (6 bases). CDR1 MNHEY and CDR2 SVGEGT come from the germline V gene. Trimming cost V 7 bases and J 1 base, with 10 bases left between them. The CDR3 covers 13 residues.

On this clonotype itself: This sequence is one base from a far larger clone and is likely a read error. The chain is built from TRBV6-4 and TRBJ2-3; D perhaps matches TRBD2 (6 bases). Trimming stripped 11 bases from V and 2 bases from J, with 14 bases between. Germline V gene sequence: CDR1 MRHNA, CDR2 SNTAGT. The CDR3 runs 13 residues. DNA of the CDR3: TGTGCCGCCGCGGGACGGGACACAGATACGCAGTATTTT. Its protein is CAAAGRDTDTQYF.

This clonotype appeared many times. The gene calls are TRBV18 and TRBJ2-1; a possible D gene is TRBD1 (6 bases). This CDR3 spans 15 amino acids. Germline CDR1 KGHSH, CDR2 LQKENI. The V and J ends lost 4 bases and 0 bases respectively, with 10 bases between them. DNA of the CDR3: TGTGCCAGCTCACTACGGGACACCTCCTACAATGAGCAGTTCTTC. Translated, it gives CASSLRDTSYNEQFF.

This clonotype was seen repeatedly, ten times or more. The rearrangement joins TRBV20-1 to TRBJ2-1, with a possible D match to TRBD2 (7 bases). Germline lookup yields CDR1 DFQATT and CDR2 SNEGSKA (reference sequence). Trimming stripped 0 bases from V and 6 bases from J, with 27 bases between. This CDR3 has 19 amino acids. CDR3 in DNA: TGCAGTGCTAGAGACCCCGGGAGAGGGGGACACGGGGGGCCCAATGAGCAGTTCTTC. As protein: CSARDPGRGGHGGPNEQFF.

The chain has TRBV10-3 and TRBJ2-1; 9 positions agree with TRBD2. After removal of 5 bases from V and 9 bases from J, the junction contained 5 bases not matched to a gene. Germline V CDR1 and CDR2: ENHRY, SYGVKD. The CDR3 consists of 13 residues. This chain's CDR3 is CAISFSGRGEQFF. CDR3 coding DNA: TGTGCCATCAGTTTTAGCGGGAGAGGTGAGCAGTTCTTC.

This clonotype was seen repeatedly, ten times or more. The chain recombines TRBV12-3 or TRBV12-4 with TRBJ1-1; TRBD1 agrees at 10 bases. The CDR3 covers 14 residues. V shed 6 bases, J shed 7 bases, and the junction held 8 bases outside the gene matches. CDR3 bases: TGTGCCAGCAGGCCAGACAGGGGGCTGGTTGAAGCTTTCTTT. It yields the protein CASRPDRGLVEAFF.

This clonotype turned up a few times. The chain uses TRBV5-1 and TRBJ1-1, with D uncertain. CDR1 is SGHRS, CDR2 YFSETQ, per germline. CDR3 length: 13 amino acids. Trimming removed 0 bases from V and 1 base from J, with 4 bases in between. The CDR3: CASSLEWNTEAFF. The CDR3 DNA follows: TGCGCCAGCAGCTTGGAGTGGAACACTGAAGCTTTCTTT.

This clonotype was counted many times. This rearrangement joins TRBV27 to TRBJ2-7; TRBD2 aligns across 14 bases. V dropped 2 bases and J dropped 4; count of bases not matched to a gene: 1. The CDR3 is 15 amino acids. Germline CDR1 is MNHEY and CDR2 is SMNVEV (reference sequence). The CDR3 DNA follows: TGTGCCAGCAGTTTAGGGACTAGCGGGAGTTACGAGCAGTACTTC. Encoded protein: CASSLGTSGSYEQYF.

By share, this clonotype ranks as medium-sized. V is TRBV28 and J is TRBJ2-7, with D tentatively TRBD2 (5 bases). CDR1 and CDR2 from the germline V gene are MDHEN and SYDVKM. V lost 2 bases, J lost 0 bases, and 17 bases lay in between. The CDR3 sequence is 17 residues long. CDR3 DNA: TGTGCCAGCAGTTTAGGGTCTGTCGGGGTAAGCTCCTACGAGCAGTACTTC. Translated, it gives CASSLGSVGVSSYEQYF.

This clonotype was detected ten times or more. This sequence joins TRBV11-2 and TRBJ2-3, with TRBD2 matching over 11 bases. Germline CDR1 reads SGHAT; CDR2 reads FQNNGV. CDR3 length equals 15 residues. V lost 1 base to trimming and J lost 5 bases; unmatched junction nucleotides: 2. The DNA for the CDR3 is TGTGCCAGCAGCTTAGTAGCGGGGGGGCAAGATACGCAGTATTTT. Translating gives CASSLVAGGQDTQYF. Full variable domain (missing parts from reference TRBV11-2 and TRBJ2-3): EAGVAQSPRYKIIEKRQSVAFWCNPISGHATLYWYQQILGQGPKLLIQFQNNGVVDDSQLPKDRFSAERLKGVDSTLKIQPAKLEDSAVYLCASSLVAGGQDTQYFGPGTRLTVL.

The rearrangement uses TRBV6-5 and TRBJ1-2; no definite D call. Deletions cut 7 bases from V and 3 bases from J, with 12 bases between. Germline values: CDR1 MNHEY, CDR2 SVGAGI. The CDR3 spans 13 residues. CDR3 residues: CASTNRPDYGYTF. The CDR3 bases are TGTGCCAGCACCAATAGGCCTGACTATGGCTACACCTTC.